The rows below give T cell receptor beta chains drawn from one sample of a study of blood T cell repertoires in COVID-19. The data were produced by immunoSEQ multiplex PCR, yet TCRdb's version contains in-frame clones alone and is incomplete. The sample carries approximately 170,000 clones, more than 80% recorded once. What was sequenced was peripheral blood. The receptors were gathered from a woman aged 55-70 years with COVID-19, enrolled during active disease. Each CDR3 is given with its conserved first and last residue. Fields, in order: J gene, clone size, D gene, V gene, CDR3 DNA, CDR3 protein. A D gene is named only where the DNA matches it firmly. Size values are once, few and many counts, or a class for expanded clones, and some rows have none.

>TRBJ1-4|.|.|TRBV20-1
TGCAGTGCTAATGATCGGAGCCGCCCGGCTAATGAAAAACTGTTTTTT
CSANDRSRPANEKLFF
>TRBJ1-2|few|.|TRBV2
TGTGCCAGCAGTGAAACCCAGGGACTTAACTATGGCTACACCTTC
CASSETQGLNYGYTF
>TRBJ1-4|.|TRBD1|TRBV2
TGTGCCAGCACCCCGGGACAGGGGCTTGAAAAACTGTTTTTT
CASTPGQGLEKLFF
>TRBJ1-4|.|.|TRBV5-1
TGCGCCAGCAGCTTGGAGCCGGGTATAATTGAAAAACTGTTTTTT
CASSLEPGIIEKLFF
>TRBJ1-1|.|.|TRBV19
TGTGCCAGTAGTTTATATTCCCTGAACACTGAAGCTTTCTTT
CASSLYSLNTEAFF
>TRBJ1-1|.|.|TRBV7-2
TGTGCCAGCAGACCCTCCGGGGACACTGAAGCTTTCTTT
CASRPSGDTEAFF
>TRBJ2-7|.|.|TRBV3-1/TRBV3-2
TGTGCCAGCAGCCAAGGTTATCGGAGCTCCTACGAGCAGTACTTC
CASSQGYRSSYEQYF
>TRBJ1-1|.|TRBD1|TRBV10-2
TGCGCCAGCAGTGATCCAGGGGGGAGTACTGAAGCTTTCTTT
CASSDPGGSTEAFF
>TRBJ1-5|.|.|TRBV4-3
TGCGCCAGCAGCCAAGGATCCGTGAGGGGAGGGGGCAATCAGCCCCAGCATTTT
CASSQGSVRGGGNQPQHF
>TRBJ1-6|.|.|TRBV4-2
TGTGCCAGCAGCCTCCAGGGAAACAATTCACCCCTCCACTTT
CASSLQGNNSPLHF
>TRBJ1-1|.|.|TRBV10-1
TGCGCCAGCAGTGAGCGGTGCGGGGTTAACACTGAAGCTTTCTTT
CASSERCGVNTEAFF
>TRBJ1-1|.|TRBD1|TRBV28
TGTGCCAGCAGTTCGGGACAGGGCACCACTGAAGCTTTCTTT
CASSSGQGTTEAFF
>TRBJ1-6|.|.|TRBV2
TGTGCCAGCAGTGGCAGGAGGAATAATTCACCCCTCCACTTT
CASSGRRNNSPLHF
>TRBJ2-2|.|.|TRBV1
TGCACCAGCAGCAGCAACGGGACTAGCGGGGGTAAGGTCGGGGAGCTGTTTTTT
CTSSSNGTSGGKVGELFF
>TRBJ2-3|.|.|TRBV15
TGTGCCACCAGCAGAGCTAGCGGCACAGATACGCAGTATTTT
CATSRASGTDTQYF
>TRBJ2-7|once|TRBD1|TRBV27
TGTGCCAGCAGTTTAAGGGCCGGGACAGGCCGTTACGAGCAGTACTTC
CASSLRAGTGRYEQYF
>TRBJ2-1|.|.|TRBV2
TGTGCCAGCAGAGCGGACAGCAGCTCCTACAATGAGCAGTTCTTC
CASRADSSSYNEQFF
>TRBJ2-7|.|.|TRBV10-3
TGTGCCATCAGTGGAGGGGAGAGTGTGGGGGGACGGTCCTACGAGCAGTACTTC
CAISGGESVGGRSYEQYF
>TRBJ2-2|.|.|TRBV6-5
TGTGCCAGCAGTAACAGGGCCGGGGAGCTGTTTTTT
CASSNRAGELFF
>TRBJ1-2|.|.|TRBV29-1
TGCAGCGTTGAAGGGCTTAACTATGGCTACACCTTC
CSVEGLNYGYTF
>TRBJ1-2|.|.|TRBV7-9
TGTGCCAGCAGCCCCGACTTACAGGGCTATGGCTACACCTTC
CASSPDLQGYGYTF
>TRBJ2-3|.|TRBD1|TRBV9
TGTGCCAGCAGCGCCGGACAGGGGCCAGATACGCAGTATTTT
CASSAGQGPDTQYF
>TRBJ2-3|.|.|TRBV2
TGTGCCAGCAGTGATTCGCATGGGCAGGGGCTAGATACGCAGTATTTT
CASSDSHGQGLDTQYF
>TRBJ1-5|.|.|TRBV6-5
TGTGCCAGCAGTTTTCAGGGGAGGGGTCAGCCCCAGCATTTT
CASSFQGRGQPQHF
>TRBJ2-2|.|.|TRBV5-4
TGTGCCAGCAGCTTCATCACCTACAACACCGGGGAGCTGTTTTTT
CASSFITYNTGELFF
>TRBJ2-5|.|TRBD2|TRBV5-6
TGTGCCAGCAGCTTGGTAGGGACTAGTGCCCTCTACCAAGAGACCCAGTACTTC
CASSLVGTSALYQETQYF
>TRBJ1-5|.|TRBD1|TRBV9
TGTGCCAGCAGCGAGGGGACAGGGAACGGTGGCAATCAGCCCCAGCATTTT
CASSEGTGNGGNQPQHF
>TRBJ1-2|.|TRBD1|TRBV3-1/TRBV3-2
TGTGCCAGCAGCCGTGCCGGGACAGGGAACTATGGCTACACCTTC
CASSRAGTGNYGYTF
>TRBJ1-1|.|.|TRBV3-1/TRBV3-2
TGTGCCAGCAGCCAAGGTCCCCGACTTGAAGCTTTCTTT
CASSQGPRLEAFF
>TRBJ2-7|.|TRBD1|TRBV7-9
TGTGCCAGCAGCGTGGACAGGTTTTTGTACTTC
CASSVDRFLYF
>TRBJ1-2|.|TRBD1|TRBV19
TGTGCCAGTACCCCGGGACAGGGACCCCGTGGCTACACCTTC
CASTPGQGPRGYTF
>TRBJ2-5|.|TRBD1|TRBV7-2
TGTGCCAGCAGCCCGGACAGGCTTGGAGAGACCCAGTACTTC
CASSPDRLGETQYF
>TRBJ1-6|.|.|TRBV9
TGTGCCAGCAGCGGAGACAGTACAGGTTCACCCCTCCACTTT
CASSGDSTGSPLHF
>TRBJ2-1|.|.|TRBV9
TGTGCCAGCAGCGTATCTGGGGGCGGGTACAATGAGCAGTTCTTC
CASSVSGGGYNEQFF
>TRBJ1-5|.|.|TRBV15
TGTGCCACCAGCGGAGCCTTAAATCAGCCCCAGCATTTT
CATSGALNQPQHF
>TRBJ2-2|.|.|TRBV27
TGTGCCAGCAGTTTAAAACAGTTAAACCGGGAGCTGTTTTTT
CASSLKQLNRELFF
>TRBJ2-2|once|TRBD2|TRBV7-2
TGTGCCAGCAGCGTTGGGACTAGCGGGGCCCGGTGGGGTACCGGGGAGCTGTTTTTT
CASSVGTSGARWGTGELFF
>TRBJ1-5|.|TRBD1|TRBV19
TGTGCCAGTACCCCTTTTGCCGGACAGGGAGGCAATCAGCCCCAGCATTTT
CASTPFAGQGGNQPQHF
>TRBJ1-1|.|TRBD1|TRBV6-5
TGTGCCAGCAGTAGGGCAGGGGGAAACACTGAAGCTTTCTTT
CASSRAGGNTEAFF
>TRBJ1-3|few|TRBD1|TRBV9
TGTGCCAGCAGCGGCAGGGGGTTATCTGGAAACACCATATATTTT
CASSGRGLSGNTIYF
>TRBJ1-6|.|.|TRBV9
TGTGCCAGCAGCGCATCTAACAGGGTTAATTCACCCCTCCACTTT
CASSASNRVNSPLHF
>TRBJ1-4|few|TRBD1|TRBV10-3
TGTGCCACCAGCGCCCGGGACAGCGATGAAAAACTGTTTTTT
CATSARDSDEKLFF
>TRBJ1-5|few|TRBD1|TRBV4-2
TGTGCCAGCAGCCAAAGGCAAGGACAGGAAAGCAATCAGCCCCAGCATTTT
CASSQRQGQESNQPQHF
>TRBJ1-3|once|.|TRBV19
TGTGCCAGTAGTTACGCATCCACTCTGGTCTCTGGAAACACCATATATTTT
CASSYASTLVSGNTIYF
>TRBJ1-2|.|.|TRBV7-9
TGTGCCAGCAGCCCCCTAGGGGTCTATGGCTACACCTTC
CASSPLGVYGYTF
>TRBJ2-1|once|TRBD1|TRBV9
TGTGCCAGCAGCACCCGAGGACAGGGGGGGTACAATGAGCAGTTCTTC
CASSTRGQGGYNEQFF
>TRBJ1-4|.|TRBD1|TRBV7-6
TGTGCCAGCAGCTGGGACAGGCAGAATGAAAAACTGTTTTTT
CASSWDRQNEKLFF
>TRBJ1-1|.|.|TRBV6-5
TGTGCCAGCAGTTCCCCTCGGCGGGGAGGCACTGAAGCTTTCTTT
CASSSPRRGGTEAFF
>TRBJ1-3|.|.|TRBV5-1
TGCGCCAGCAGCTTGAGGGGTGATATTGGAAACACCATATATTTT
CASSLRGDIGNTIYF
>TRBJ2-4|.|.|TRBV19
TGTGCCAGTAGTATAAGATGGCAGGACAGAGCCAAAAACATTCAGTACTTC
CASSIRWQDRAKNIQYF
>TRBJ1-2|once|.|TRBV4-1
TGCGCCAGCAGCCAAGATCGTGCAGGGGCCCGGGGCTACACCTTC
CASSQDRAGARGYTF
>TRBJ1-1|.|.|TRBV10-3
TGTGCCATCAGTGAGTCGTGGGGGCACACTGAAGCTTTCTTT
CAISESWGHTEAFF
>TRBJ2-7|.|TRBD2|TRBV5-1
TGCGCCAGCAGCCCACAAGCGACGGGGGGGCGACGGGAGCAGTACTTC
CASSPQATGGRREQYF
>TRBJ2-3|.|.|TRBV2
TGTGCCAGCAGTGGCGGGACGGGGCACACAGATACGCAGTATTTT
CASSGGTGHTDTQYF
>TRBJ1-2|.|TRBD1|TRBV6-5
TGTGCCAGCAGTTACGGACAGGGAGGGACCTATGGCTACACCTTC
CASSYGQGGTYGYTF
>TRBJ1-5|once|TRBD1|TRBV6-2/TRBV6-3
TGTGCCAGCAGTTCGGACAGGGGGCTGGGAAGCAATCAGCCCCAGCATTTT
CASSSDRGLGSNQPQHF
>TRBJ2-5|.|TRBD1|TRBV24-1
TGTGCCACCAGTGACGGGACAGGGGGCACAGGTTTAGAAGAGACCCAGTACTTC
CATSDGTGGTGLEETQYF
>TRBJ1-2|.|.|TRBV11-2
TGTGCCAGCAGCCACCGGGACTCCCGACGGTATGGCTACACCTTC
CASSHRDSRRYGYTF